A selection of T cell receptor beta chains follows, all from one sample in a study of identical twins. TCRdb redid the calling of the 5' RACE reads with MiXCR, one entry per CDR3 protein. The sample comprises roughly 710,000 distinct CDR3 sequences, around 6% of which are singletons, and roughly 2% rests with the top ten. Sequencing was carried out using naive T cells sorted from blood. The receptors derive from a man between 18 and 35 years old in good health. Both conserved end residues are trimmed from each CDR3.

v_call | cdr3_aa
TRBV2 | ASSSSGRSSEQY
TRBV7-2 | ASSLVAGANEQF
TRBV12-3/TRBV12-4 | ASSHDRGLEQY
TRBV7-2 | ASSPPREGYNEQF
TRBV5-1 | ASSLGLPRETQY
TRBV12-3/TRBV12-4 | ASTYGDEQF
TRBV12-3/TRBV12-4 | ASSLTAIGTVYAGELF
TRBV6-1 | ASSKVLAGSGDTQY
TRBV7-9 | ASSRTAGLNEKLF
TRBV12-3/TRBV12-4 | ASSLRLQAHYGYT
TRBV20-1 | SARTLRGAGGANVLT
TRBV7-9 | ASSLADDEAF
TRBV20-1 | CASVRKETQY
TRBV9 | ASSVEGSSNQPQH
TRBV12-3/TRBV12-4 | ASRLFDSYNEQF
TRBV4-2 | ASSGGFAF
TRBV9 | ASSASGLAGGANTGELF